Sequencing of this T cell receptor (beta chain) was carried out in a study of blood T cell repertoires in COVID-19 (dated by TCRdb to 2020 to 2022). Background for the entire study: Samples from collaborators originated in the United States, Italy and Spain and spanned both the acute and convalescent phases of COVID-19. The repertoires were released in a freely available public database meant as a resource for research on the immune response to SARS-CoV-2. Subjects who had been exposed to COVID-19, were actively infected with it, or had recovered from it provided the deeply sampled blood TCRbeta repertoires that made up the dataset. Samples came from the ongoing ImmuneRACE study (first 160 participants) plus 1,254 subjects from 6 global collaborators. The material from the prospective study consisted of cDNA or gDNA derived from T cells, B-cell-depleted T cells, or PBMCs. Sample metadata almost always included a de-identified subject ID, COVID-19 status, age in years and sex. Where available, HLA class I and class II types were obtained from metadata supplied by the sample provider rather than from assay-based typing. Here is what the overall study found, with its caveats: Clinical and demographic metadata were provided uncurated, with the amount varying by source and participant.

V was cut back by 4 bases and J by 5 bases, leaving a gap of 11 bases between them. The CDR1 and CDR2 encoded by the germline V gene are SQVTM and ANQGSEA. Including the terminal cysteine and phenylalanine, the CDR3 comprises 13 residues. The DNA shown is the 39-base CDR3, in frame from base 1. TCRbeta CDR3 regions were amplified from genomic DNA by means of the immunoSEQ Assay, a bias-controlled multiplex PCR. On the authors' methods: Nucleated cell counts per sample were estimated from amplification of reference gene primers within the assay. Sequence reads were collapsed and filtered to measure the absolute abundance of every unique TCRbeta CDR3 rearrangement. For each sample, productive Simpson clonality was calculated by taking the square root of Simpson's diversity index across productive rearrangements. This immuneACCESS table, as held by TCRdb, lists in-frame sequences with V and J called but not all clones. Of the missing ones, under half trace to an unresolved V gene in checked studies; the others have no known cause. Clonal size and the V and J genes are those of that table, whereas D and trimming came from the DNA. This sample holds 270,000 or so clones; approximately 89% were observed only once. The ten largest make up roughly 1.2% of the sample.

Participants in the prospective study were aged roughly 18 to 89 years, lived in 20 to 30 United States geographic areas, and enrolled through a virtual design. Cohort assignment in the prospective study relied on participant-reported clinical history from a screening survey and a study questionnaire. Each participant in the prospective study had whole blood, serum and a nasopharyngeal or oropharyngeal swab collected by mobile phlebotomists. Over a roughly two-month period, participants in the prospective study had the option of providing additional blood draws and questionnaires. Blood samples from the prospective study were shipped frozen or at room temperature prior to DNA extraction. This clone was detected only once. What this receptor recognizes is not known. Base qualities are not recorded, but no much larger clone differs from it by a single base.

The chain employs TRBV29-1 and TRBJ1-4; the D gene remains uncertain. The TCR originated in a woman between 40 and 55 years old with acute COVID-19. Sequenced sample: PBMCs or T cells enriched from blood (not recorded which). The nucleotide sequence is given as TGCAGCGTTGGATGGGGAGGGAATGAAAAACTGTTTTTT. It translates to CSVGWGGNEKLFF.